The rows below give T cell receptor beta chains drawn from one sample of a study of CD8 T cells in Susac syndrome. MiXCR, run by TCRdb on the immunoSEQ multiplex PCR reads, gives a single entry per CDR3 protein. The table lists around 170,000 distinct CDR3 sequences, roughly 95% of them singletons. Sequenced sample: CD8+ T cells from PBMCs. These receptor sequences come from a human donor with multiple sclerosis. The CDR3 runs from the conserved cysteine through the conserved F or W. The D gene is left open where the match is weak. The size of a clone is reported for some rows only, either as once, few or many, or as a class for expanded clones.

V gene,J gene,clone size,D gene,CDR3 DNA,CDR3 protein
TRBV20-1,TRBJ2-5,-,-,TGCAGTGCTAGGGACCTCAGTGGTCAAGAGACCCAGTACTTC,CSARDLSGQETQYF
TRBV19,TRBJ2-3,-,TRBD2,TGTGCCAGTAGTATGACTAGCGGGGGACCAGATACGCAGTATTTT,CASSMTSGGPDTQYF
TRBV27,TRBJ2-7,-,-,TGTGCCAGCAGTCCCTTCGTTGGAACCTACGAGCAGTACTTC,CASSPFVGTYEQYF
TRBV27,TRBJ1-5,-,-,TGTGCCAGCAGTATATCTGGCTGGGCTAGCAATCAGCCCCAGCATTTT,CASSISGWASNQPQHF
TRBV3-1,TRBJ1-4,-,TRBD1,TGTGCCAGCAGCCAGGGACAGGGGCATGAAAAACTGTTTTTT,CASSQGQGHEKLFF
TRBV28,TRBJ2-3,-,-,TGTGCCAGCAGTTTATGGGGACTGGGAGATACGCAGTATTTT,CASSLWGLGDTQYF
TRBV4-1,TRBJ2-7,-,-,TGCGCCAGCAGCCATCAGGAGGGGTCCTACGAGCAGTACTTC,CASSHQEGSYEQYF
TRBV29-1,TRBJ2-1,-,-,TGCAGCGACTGGACCCTCAGGGCCAATGAGCAGTTCTTC,CSDWTLRANEQFF
TRBV14,TRBJ2-7,once,TRBD1,TGTGCCAGCAGCCAGGGGACAGGCATACTCTACGAGCAGTACTTC,CASSQGTGILYEQYF
TRBV13,TRBJ2-3,-,TRBD1,TGTGCCAGCAGCGAAACAGGGGGTCGCACAGATACGCAGTATTTT,CASSETGGRTDTQYF
TRBV7-8,TRBJ2-1,-,-,TGTGCCAGCAGCTTTAGTTTCGGGAATGAGCAGTTCTTC,CASSFSFGNEQFF
TRBV6-1,TRBJ1-2,-,-,TGTGCCAGCAGTGAAGTCGGGTGGAGGAGAAACTATGGCTACACCTTC,CASSEVGWRRNYGYTF
TRBV4-1,TRBJ2-6,-,-,TGCGCCAGCAGCCCCCCCTGGCGCTTCTCTGGGGCCAACGTCCTGACTTTC,CASSPPWRFSGANVLTF
TRBV6-1,TRBJ2-7,-,TRBD2,TGTGCCAGCGAAAGCGGGGTAGCCATATCCCGATCATACGAGCAGTACTTC,CASESGVAISRSYEQYF
TRBV11-2,TRBJ2-7,-,-,TGTGCCAGCAGCGCCCGGGACACCTCGACCTACGAGCAGTACTTC,CASSARDTSTYEQYF
TRBV12-3/TRBV12-4,TRBJ1-5,-,TRBD1,TGTGCCAGCAGTCCGCCGGGACAGGGCCATCAGCCCCAGCATTTT,CASSPPGQGHQPQHF
TRBV29-1,TRBJ2-7,-,TRBD1,TGCAGCGTTGACACCGGGACAGGTACCTACGAGCAGTACTTC,CSVDTGTGTYEQYF
TRBV5-1,TRBJ2-1,-,-,TGCGCCAGCAGCTCGGGACCGCGACCCGACAATGAGCAGTTCTTC,CASSSGPRPDNEQFF
TRBV28,TRBJ2-1,-,-,TGTGCCAGCAGTTTAGAGACTAGTAGGCTCAATGAGCAGTTCTTC,CASSLETSRLNEQFF
TRBV9,TRBJ1-1,-,-,TGTGCCAGCAGCCTACTCCCCGAAGCTGAAGCTTTCTTT,CASSLLPEAEAFF
TRBV3-1,TRBJ1-1,-,-,TGTGCCAGCAGCCGGGACGGTACGCGGCAGGGCACTGAAGCTTTCTTT,CASSRDGTRQGTEAFF
TRBV20-1,TRBJ1-5,once,-,TGCAGTGCTGCTAGACAGGACCTCAATCAGCCCCAGCATTTT,CSAARQDLNQPQHF
TRBV10-3,TRBJ2-3,-,-,TGTGCCATCAGTGAGATCGGCCTACGCGCAGATACGCAGTATTTT,CAISEIGLRADTQYF
TRBV5-1,TRBJ2-7,-,-,TGCGCCAGCGAGATGGGATCGGGGTCCTACGAGCAGTACTTC,CASEMGSGSYEQYF
TRBV30,TRBJ2-7,-,-,TGTGCCTGGAGCGACCCGGGACGGGCGCTCTACGAGCAGTACTTC,CAWSDPGRALYEQYF
TRBV4-1,TRBJ2-7,-,-,TGCGCCAGCAGCCAAGATGTACAAAAATACAGGGGAGGTATCTACGAGCAGTACTTC,CASSQDVQKYRGGIYEQYF
TRBV4-2,TRBJ2-3,-,-,TGTGCCAGCAGCCAATCTCTAGGGACAGATACGCAGTATTTT,CASSQSLGTDTQYF
TRBV29-1,TRBJ2-7,-,-,TGCAGCGTTGGAGAGGAGGCAGGAGCCTACGAGCAGTACTTC,CSVGEEAGAYEQYF
TRBV12-3/TRBV12-4,TRBJ2-7,-,TRBD2,TGTGCCAGCAGTATCGGACTAGCTGCGTACGAGCAGTACTTC,CASSIGLAAYEQYF
TRBV20-1,TRBJ2-7,once,TRBD1,TGCAGTGCTAGTGGGGACAGGGTCTACGAGCAGTACTTC,CSASGDRVYEQYF
TRBV7-8,TRBJ2-5,-,-,TGTGCCAGCACCCTTGGCCGGACTACATTCCAAGAGACCCAGTACTTC,CASTLGRTTFQETQYF
TRBV28,TRBJ1-5,-,-,TGTGCCAGCAGTTTTTCCGGGTTTCAGCCCCAGCATTTT,CASSFSGFQPQHF
TRBV6-5,TRBJ2-7,once,TRBD2,TGTGCCAGCAGTTACTCGACTAGCGGGGGCTGGGAGCAGTACTTC,CASSYSTSGGWEQYF
TRBV3-1,TRBJ2-7,-,-,TGTGCCAGCAGCCAATATAACAGGCCCGCCGACGAGCAGTACTTC,CASSQYNRPADEQYF
TRBV30,TRBJ2-1,once,-,TGTGCCTGGAGTGTCATCGGAGATGAGCAGTTCTTC,CAWSVIGDEQFF
TRBV27,TRBJ2-7,-,TRBD1,TGTGCCAGCAGTTTACAGACAGGGGGTCTATGGGAGCAGTACTTC,CASSLQTGGLWEQYF
TRBV27,TRBJ1-6,once,-,TGTGCCACCAAGGACACAGGCTCCTATAATTCACCCCTCCACTTT,CATKDTGSYNSPLHF
TRBV27,TRBJ1-6,once,TRBD1,TGTGCCGTGGGACAGGGGTCCCCACCCCTCCACTTT,CAVGQGSPPLHF
TRBV20-1,TRBJ1-2,-,TRBD1,TGCAGTGCTAGGAGACAGGGCATCAACTATGGCTACACCTTC,CSARRQGINYGYTF
TRBV7-9,TRBJ2-7,-,-,TGTGCCAGCAGCTACCCCTTAGCCAGCCAGCAGTACTTC,CASSYPLASQQYF
TRBV12-5,TRBJ2-1,once,-,TGTGCTAGTGTGTGGGGTGCCCCTCAGAATGAGCAGTTCTTC,CASVWGAPQNEQFF
TRBV5-1,TRBJ2-7,-,TRBD1,TGCGCCAGCAGCTCCCGAGGGACAGGGGCCTACGAGCAGTACTTC,CASSSRGTGAYEQYF
TRBV12-3/TRBV12-4,TRBJ2-1,-,-,TGTGCCAGCAGTTTAACGGGCTTTAGCTCCTACAATGAGCAGTTCTTC,CASSLTGFSSYNEQFF
TRBV3-1,TRBJ2-7,-,-,TGTGCCAGCAGCCAATCGGTCGTGGGAGAAGGCGAGCAGTACTTC,CASSQSVVGEGEQYF
TRBV9,TRBJ2-2,-,-,TGTGCCAGCAGCGTTAAGGGGGCGAACACCGGGGAGCTGTTTTTT,CASSVKGANTGELFF
TRBV20-1,TRBJ1-5,-,TRBD1,TGCAGTGCTAGTCCGGGACAGGGGACTCAGCCCCAGCATTTT,CSASPGQGTQPQHF
TRBV27,TRBJ1-1,-,-,TGTGCCAGCAGTTTATTAGGAGAGAACACTGAAGCTTTCTTT,CASSLLGENTEAFF
TRBV6-1,TRBJ2-1,-,-,TGTGCCAGCAGCCGGCCGGCCGCGAGCTCCTACAATGAGCAGTTCTTC,CASSRPAASSYNEQFF
TRBV28,TRBJ1-2,once,-,TGTGCCAGCAGTCCCCAGGGCACCCACTATGGCTACACCTTC,CASSPQGTHYGYTF
TRBV7-9,TRBJ2-3,-,TRBD1,TGTGCCAGCAGCCCCATAGACAGGGGGCGTACAGATACGCAGTATTTT,CASSPIDRGRTDTQYF
TRBV20-1,TRBJ1-1,-,TRBD1,TGCAGTGCTAGAGTAGGGACAGGGGGCAATGAAGCTTTCTTT,CSARVGTGGNEAFF
TRBV3-1,TRBJ2-3,-,TRBD2,TGTGCCAGCGCCGTCGGGGGGGACACAGATACGCAGTATTTT,CASAVGGDTDTQYF
TRBV9,TRBJ2-7,few,-,TGTGCCAGCAGTAAGGGAAACTCCTACGAGCAGTACTTC,CASSKGNSYEQYF
TRBV15,TRBJ2-5,-,-,TGTGCCACCAGCAACCCTTTTCGTGGCGGGGAGGAAGAGACCCAGTACTTC,CATSNPFRGGEEETQYF
TRBV30,TRBJ1-5,once,TRBD1,TGTGCCTGGGGAGGACAGGGAAGAGGGCAGCCCCAGCATTTT,CAWGGQGRGQPQHF
TRBV6-5,TRBJ2-3,few,-,TGTGCCAGCAGTCCTGGCCCAGATACGCAGTATTTT,CASSPGPDTQYF
TRBV6-5,TRBJ2-3,-,-,TGTGCCAGCAGTTACGCAGGGCTAGATACGCAGTATTTT,CASSYAGLDTQYF
TRBV3-1,TRBJ2-4,once,-,TGTGCCAGCAGCTTCGGGGACGGGTACATTCAGTACTTC,CASSFGDGYIQYF
TRBV20-1,TRBJ2-4,-,-,TGCAGTGCCGAGGGTCAAAACATTCAGTACTTC,CSAEGQNIQYF